This T cell receptor (beta chain) appears in the sequencing data of a study of OX40 agonist ivuxolimab in advanced cancers. This table comes from immunoSEQ multiplex PCR, and its TCRdb copy is limited to in-frame clones, with some not included. The table shows 12,000 or so clones, with about 75% occurring only once. Germline V gene sequence: CDR1 WNHNN, CDR2 SYGVQD (reference sequence). This CDR3 comprises 14 residues. The V gene end was trimmed by 5 bases and the J gene end by 0 bases; junction bases not matched to a gene: 1. This receptor was obtained from an adult with an advanced solid tumor such as melanoma, head and neck, liver or kidney cancer. The chain is built from TRBV10-1 and TRBJ2-1; 7 positions agree with TRBD1. Material: CD4+ or CD8+ T cells sorted from blood, obtained in a trial of the OX40 agonist ivuxolimab. The CDR3: CASSPGGSYNEQFF. CDR3 DNA: TGCGCCAGCAGTCCAGGGGGCTCCTACAATGAGCAGTTCTTC.